This T cell receptor (beta chain) was identified in a study of early T cells in non-severe SARS-CoV-2 infection. Study overall: Sequencing of unsorted whole blood was done on bulk RNA, leaving chains unpaired. Study-wide points: A preference for anti-spike CD8 responses marked VDJdb matching, which missed private and CD4 specificities.

TCRdb processed the 5' RACE reads anew with MiXCR; each CDR3 protein has one entry. Altogether roughly 56,000 distinct CDR3 sequences are present, roughly 8.2% being singletons, with the ten largest covering about 4%. After removal of 4 bases from V and 2 bases from J, the junction contained 5 bases not matched to a gene. Germline assignment: CDR1 SGHKS and CDR2 YYEKEE (reference sequence). The CDR3 length is 16 residues. This clonotype has just a few counts. Its antigen is unknown. This clonotype was obtained from an adult who was a healthcare worker with PCR-confirmed SARS-CoV-2 infection or an uninfected control (not recorded which). The chain uses TRBV5-5 and TRBJ2-7, with 14 bases that match TRBD2. The sequencing sample was made of whole blood. The CDR3 region is CASSLRTSGRTYEQYF. The CDR3 DNA reads TGTGCCAGCAGCCTACGGACTAGCGGGAGGACCTACGAGCAGTACTTC.